The rows below give T cell receptor beta chains drawn from one sample of a study of prognosis after radiotherapy for stage I lung cancer. TCRdb processed the multiplex PCR reads anew with MiXCR; each CDR3 protein has one entry. This table has roughly 30,000 distinct CDR3 sequences, approximately 51% appearing once. The sequencing used PBMCs, collected before or after stereotactic body radiation therapy (not recorded which). The origin of the receptors is a donor at least 50 years old with non-small cell lung cancer. The CDR3 runs from the conserved cysteine through the conserved F or W. D genes are given only for firm matches. Clone size is not always given. Where it is, it says once, few, many or a class for expanded clones.

cdr3_length j_call d_call v_call clone_size cdr3_nt cdr3_aa
17 TRBJ1-2 - TRBV3-1 - TGTGCCAGCAGCCAAGGGTCAGCCCAGGGGTTATACTATGGCTACACCTTC CASSQGSAQGLYYGYTF
14 TRBJ1-2 - TRBV19 medium-sized TGTGCCAGTACCCCCACCGGGACAAGCTTTAGCTACACCTTC CASTPTGTSFSYTF
15 TRBJ2-1 - TRBV19 - TGTGCCAGTACCGATCCCGGGGGTATCCACAATGAGCAGTTCTTC CASTDPGGIHNEQFF
17 TRBJ1-1 TRBD1 TRBV7-2 many TGTGCCAGCAGCCGAAGTTCAATGGCAGGGGGGAACACTGAAGCTTTCTTT CASSRSSMAGGNTEAFF
17 TRBJ2-3 - TRBV5-1 many TGCGCCAGCAGCTCCCTTCGCCCCCGGGGGTACACAGATACGCAGTATTTT CASSSLRPRGYTDTQYF
15 TRBJ2-7 TRBD1 TRBV6-9 - TGTGCCAGCATTTACAACCTGGACAGGGTACGCGAGCAGTACTTC CASIYNLDRVREQYF
15 TRBJ2-3 TRBD2 TRBV25-1 many TGTGCCAGCAGTCTCCCAGCGGGATCAACAGATACGCAGTATTTT CASSLPAGSTDTQYF
15 TRBJ2-1 TRBD2 TRBV5-1 medium-sized TGCGCCAGCAGCTTGGCCACCGGGAGGGCCCATGAGCAGTTCTTC CASSLATGRAHEQFF
15 TRBJ2-1 - TRBV11-1 - TGTGCCAGCAACCCACTGGACAGCTCCTACAATGAGCAGTTCTTC CASNPLDSSYNEQFF
12 TRBJ2-2 - TRBV6-1 - TGTGCCAGGTACAGGTTTTCCGGGGAGCTGTTTTTT CARYRFSGELFF
12 TRBJ2-1 - TRBV7-2 - TGTGCCAGCAGCGGCGGACGCAATGAGCAGTTCTTC CASSGGRNEQFF
14 TRBJ2-1 - TRBV19 many TGTGCCAGTAGTTGGAGGGTGGCCTACAATGAGCAGTTCTTC CASSWRVAYNEQFF
13 TRBJ1-5 TRBD1 TRBV6-1 many TGTGCCAGCAGCCCGACAGGGGTTCAGCCCCAGCATTTT CASSPTGVQPQHF
14 TRBJ2-2 TRBD2 TRBV12-5 many TGTGCTAGCGGCGGGAGGGCGGACACCGGGGAGCTGTTTTTT CASGGRADTGELFF
15 TRBJ1-4 - TRBV28 - TGTGCCAGCAGCCGTACTATTGCCGTATGGGAAAAACTGTTTTTT CASSRTIAVWEKLFF
15 TRBJ1-6 TRBD1 TRBV5-1 - TGCGCCAGCAAGCCGGGACAGGGCGATAATTCACCCCTCCACTTT CASKPGQGDNSPLHF
15 TRBJ2-3 TRBD2 TRBV12-3/TRBV12-4 - TGTGCCAGCATTTACGCACTAGCGGGGGCAGATACGCAGAATTTT CASIYALAGADTQNF
16 TRBJ2-7 - TRBV12-3/TRBV12-4 medium-sized TGTGCCAGCAGTCCCCCGCTGTTTTTAGCCTTGGGTGAGCAGTACTTC CASSPPLFLALGEQYF
15 TRBJ2-7 - TRBV20-1 many TGCAGTGCTAGAGATCCGCGGTTCGGTGGGGGGGAGCAGTACTTC CSARDPRFGGGEQYF
15 TRBJ1-4 TRBD1 TRBV7-8 many TGTGCCAGCAGCTCCCGGACAGGTGAATTTGAAAAACTGTTTTTT CASSSRTGEFEKLFF
16 TRBJ2-3 - TRBV14 many TGTGCCAGCAGCGCCACCCTAATTTGGGGCACAGATACGCAGTATTTT CASSATLIWGTDTQYF
14 TRBJ2-2 - TRBV9 - TGTGCCAGCAGCCCCCCCATGGGCACCGGGGAGCTTTTTTTT CASSPPMGTGELFF
13 TRBJ2-7 - TRBV7-2 once TGTGCCATCAGACCCAGCCTAGGTCCCGATCAGTACTTC CAIRPSLGPDQYF
14 TRBJ2-3 - TRBV5-1 - TGCGCCAGCAGCTCCAAGGGAATAGGAGATACGCAGTATTTT CASSSKGIGDTQYF
16 TRBJ1-5 - TRBV27 many TGTGCCAGCAGTTTACTTGCGGGTATCGGCAATCAGCCCCAGCATTTT CASSLLAGIGNQPQHF
15 TRBJ1-3 - TRBV7-2 many TGTGCCAGCAGTTTAGACGTCTCCTCTGGAAACACCATATATTTT CASSLDVSSGNTIYF
18 TRBJ2-5 - TRBV11-2 many TGTGCCAGCAGCCCCTATCTCATAAGGGGCGCCGGTGCAGAGACCCAGTACTTC CASSPYLIRGAGAETQYF
14 TRBJ2-3 - TRBV18 many TGTGCCAGCTCACCACCGGTAGTCACAGATACGCAGTATTTT CASSPPVVTDTQYF